The 11 T cell receptor beta chains below were found in one sample sequenced in a study of blood T cells in healthy people across ages. Using a J-beta primer mix together with a sample-barcoded 5' primer, a second PCR was run for roughly 6 to 12 cycles. TCRdb reprocessed the 5' RACE reads via MiXCR and lists one record per CDR3 protein. This sample has 700,000 to 850,000 distinct CDR3 sequences; roughly 35% occur once, and the top ten carry under 15%. Sequencing was performed on blood. Receptors were obtained from a man younger than 35 in good health.

In this sample, this clonotype turned up a few times. This chain links TRBV7-2 with TRBJ1-6; D unresolved. This CDR3 is 15 amino acids long. Germline CDR1 reads SGHTA; CDR2 reads FQGNSA. Trimming cost V 4 bases and J 5 bases, with 12 bases left between them. CDR3 sequence (DNA): TGTGCCAGCAGCTCGTGGGCCGACAATAATTCACCCCTCCACTTT. It translates to CASSSWADNNSPLHF.

The rearrangement links TRBV6-2 or TRBV6-3 to TRBJ1-2; 7 bases map to TRBD1. The CDR3 is 17 amino acids. The V and J ends lost 4 bases and 5 bases, in that order; junction bases with no gene match: 16. From germline, CDR1 is MNHEY and CDR2 SVGEGT. The CDR3 sequence: CASSSFGVTGYDYGYTF. The CDR3 DNA is TGTGCCAGCAGTTCCTTCGGGGTGACAGGGTACGATTATGGCTACACCTTC.

This clonotype was seen only a few times. The CDR3 spells CASSGPGLAGGPDTQYF. CDR3 nucleotides: TGTGCCAGCAGCGGCCCGGGACTAGCGGGGGGGCCTGATACGCAGTATTTT. V usage is TRBV7-9 and J usage is TRBJ2-3; 16 bases map to TRBD2. In germline, CDR1 is SEHNR, CDR2 FQNEAQ (reference sequence). This CDR3 is 17 amino acids long. The J segment lost 6 bases and the V segment lost 5 bases, leaving 8 bases of the junction unmatched.

The chain combines TRBV12-3 or TRBV12-4 with TRBJ2-2; 8 bases are shared with TRBD2. The CDR3 runs 11 residues. The J segment lost 13 bases and the V segment lost 5 bases, leaving 3 bases of the junction unmatched. CDR3 sequence (DNA): TGTGCCAGCAGTCGGACTAGCTGGCTGTTTTTT. Protein sequence: CASSRTSWLFF.

This clonotype was detected only once. The V gene is TRBV20-1, the J gene TRBJ1-1; D gene ambiguous. Germline CDR1 and CDR2: DFQATT and SNEGSKA (reference sequence). Trimming took 3 bases from V and 1 from J, leaving 24 bases between them. This CDR3 is built from 18 residues. CDR3: CSARSPNSERERNTEAFF. As DNA, the CDR3 is TGCAGTGCTAGGTCCCCCAACAGTGAACGAGAGAGGAACACTGAAGCTTTCTTT.

V and J are TRBV7-2 and TRBJ2-5; 9 nucleotides align to TRBD1. V was pared by 5 bases and J by 11 bases, with 21 bases of the junction left unmatched. The CDR3 extends over 17 amino acids. Per the germline V gene, CDR1 is SGHTA and CDR2 is FQGNSA. CDR3 loop: CASSLHRRDRANNEQYF. The CDR3 region has the DNA TGTGCCAGCAGCCTCCACCGCCGGGACAGGGCTAACAATGAGCAGTACTTC.

The V and J genes are TRBV5-6 and TRBJ2-7; D is unclear. V was clipped by 7 bases and J by 7 bases, with 12 bases between them. In germline, CDR1 is SGHDT, CDR2 YYEEEE. CDR3 length equals 11 residues. The CDR3 bases are TGTGCCAGCTCCCAGTTGAGGGAGCAGTACTTC. Protein: CASSQLREQYF.

There are a few counts of this clonotype. V gene TRBV5-1 combines with J gene TRBJ1-1; TRBD1 is a possible D gene (6 bases). Trimming removed 4 bases at V and 8 bases at J, with 15 bases between. The CDR3 extends over 13 amino acids. Germline V lookup: CDR1 SGHRS, CDR2 YFSETQ. CDR3 region: CASSQGLQGEAFF. The CDR3 coding sequence is TGCGCCAGCAGCCAGGGACTACAGGGAGAAGCTTTCTTT. Full variable domain (missing parts from reference TRBV5-1 and TRBJ1-1): KAGVTQTPRYLIKTRGQQVTLSCSPISGHRSVSWYQQTPGQGLQFLFEYFSETQRNKGNFPGRFSGRQFSNSRSEMNVSTLELGDSALYLCASSQGLQGEAFFGQGTRLTVV.

This clonotype was counted many times. This rearrangement joins TRBV4-3 to TRBJ2-3, with D tentatively TRBD1 or TRBD2 (6 bases each). The CDR3 has 15 amino acids. CDR1 and CDR2 from the germline V gene are LGHNA and YSLEER. Trimming removed 1 base from V and 4 bases from J, with 12 bases in between. The CDR3 DNA reads as TGCGCCAGCAGCCAAGGGGGGGCCGTCCCAGATACGCAGTATTTT. Protein: CASSQGGAVPDTQYF.

The V call is TRBV6-4, the J call TRBJ2-3; 11 nucleotides align to TRBD2. V was clipped by 0 bases and J by 1 base; unmatched bases: 3. Looked up from germline, CDR1 is MRHNA and CDR2 is SNTAGT. The CDR3 covers 17 residues. The CDR3 reads CASSDSWGLAGTDTQYF. The CDR3 DNA is TGTGCCAGCAGTGACTCGTGGGGACTAGCGGGCACAGATACGCAGTATTTT.

Remarks on this clonotype: The junction and the germline gene differ at one end; a read error may be behind it. The chain carries TRBV12-3 or TRBV12-4 and TRBJ2-1; 7 nucleotides align to TRBD2. The CDR3 spans 15 residues. The CDR3 DNA reads as TGTGCCACTCACCTTGGCGGGAGCTCCCACAATGAGCAGTTCTTC. It translates to CATHLGGSSHNEQFF.